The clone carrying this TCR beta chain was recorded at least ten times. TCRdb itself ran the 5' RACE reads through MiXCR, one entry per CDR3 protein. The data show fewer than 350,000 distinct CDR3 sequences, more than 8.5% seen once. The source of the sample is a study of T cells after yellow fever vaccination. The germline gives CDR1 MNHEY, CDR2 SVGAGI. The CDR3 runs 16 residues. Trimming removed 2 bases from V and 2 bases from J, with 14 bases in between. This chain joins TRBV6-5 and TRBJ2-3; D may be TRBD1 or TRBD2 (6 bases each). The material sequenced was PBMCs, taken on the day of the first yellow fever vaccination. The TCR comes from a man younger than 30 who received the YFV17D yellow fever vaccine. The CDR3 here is CASSYGGRTYTDTQYF. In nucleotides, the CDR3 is TGTGCCAGCAGTTACGGGGGGCGGACTTACACAGATACGCAGTATTTT.